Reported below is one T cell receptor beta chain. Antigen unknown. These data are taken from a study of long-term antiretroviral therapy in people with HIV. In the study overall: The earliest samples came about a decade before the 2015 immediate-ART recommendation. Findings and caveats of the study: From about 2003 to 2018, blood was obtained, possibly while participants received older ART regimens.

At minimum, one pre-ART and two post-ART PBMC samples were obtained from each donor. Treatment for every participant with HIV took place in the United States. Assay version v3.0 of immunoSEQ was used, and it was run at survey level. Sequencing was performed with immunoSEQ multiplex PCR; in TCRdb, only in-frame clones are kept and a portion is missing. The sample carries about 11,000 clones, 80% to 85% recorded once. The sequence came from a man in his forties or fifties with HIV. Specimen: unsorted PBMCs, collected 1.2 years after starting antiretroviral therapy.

The DNA for the CDR3 is TGTGCCAGCAGCCCATTGACTGGTTATGGCTACACCTTC. Translation: CASSPLTGYGYTF. The rearrangement links TRBV7-2 to TRBJ1-2, with D uncertain. CDR3 size: 13 residues. Germline CDR1 SGHTA, CDR2 FQGNSA. V gave up 5 bases and J gave up 5 bases, with 12 bases separating them.